This passage covers 17 T cell receptor beta chains from one sample sequenced in a study of T-cell memory formation after mild COVID-19 (dated by TCRdb to about 2021). Receptors were amplified or captured by 5' RACE. These reads were obtained on an Illumina NovaSeq 6000. Through fastp at Q25 and MiXCR, TCRdb rebuilt clones from the public reads, retaining in-frame beta chains. Every entry covers one CDR3 protein and lists the most common genes and DNA from its rows. The sample records about 410,000 distinct CDR3 sequences, roughly 17% of which are singletons. The ten top clones hold roughly 21% of the sample. Sequenced sample: PBMCs or a T cell subset sorted from them (not recorded which). These receptors were taken from a man in his late teens or twenties who had mild COVID-19 (a few samples of this study predate the infection). The sample titles of this study are shuffled in the database, so cell type and time point are left out; the donor was told from shared clones.

The chain joins TRBV7-2 to TRBJ2-7, with TRBD1 matching 10 bases. V was clipped by 3 bases and J by 2 bases; unmatched bases: 7. The CDR3 is 16 amino acids. Germline V gene lookup returns CDR1 SGHTA and CDR2 FQGNSA. CDR3 region: CASSFPRDRGPYEQYV. CDR3 coding DNA: TGTGCCAGCAGCTTTCCCCGGGACAGGGGCCCCTACGAGCAGTACGTC.

The chain links TRBV6-5 to TRBJ1-2; the D is unclear. Germline CDR1 and CDR2: MNHEY and SVGAGI. V dropped 5 bases and J dropped 6 bases, with 13 bases sitting between them. The CDR3 runs to 13 residues. The CDR3 nucleotides read TGTGCCAGCAGTCAACGAGTGTACGATGGCTACACCTTC. This gives the protein CASSQRVYDGYTF.

The rearrangement joins TRBV5-1 to TRBJ2-2; the D gene is possibly TRBD1 (6 bases). This CDR3 has 16 amino acids. Germline loops: CDR1 SGHRS, CDR2 YFSETQ. V lost 1 base and J lost 0, with 10 bases in between. As DNA, the CDR3 is TGCGCCAGCAGCTTGAGTGGACAGCCGAACACCGGGGAGCTGTTTTTT. Protein: CASSLSGQPNTGELFF.

The J gene is TRBJ2-5, the V gene TRBV10-3; 7 bases map to TRBD2. The germline V gene has CDR1 ENHRY and CDR2 SYGVKD. The CDR3 loop spans 17 amino acids. V dropped 0 bases and J dropped 2; count of bases not matched to a gene: 9. The CDR3 sequence: CAISESERGRLQETQYF. The CDR3 coding sequence is TGTGCCATCAGTGAGTCTGAGCGGGGTCGGTTACAAGAGACCCAGTACTTC.

In its sample, this clonotype was seen a few times. This chain connects TRBV28 to TRBJ2-7; D is uncertain. Germline CDR1 and CDR2: MDHEN and SYDVKM. The CDR3 loop spans 13 amino acids. V was cut by 9 bases and J by 4 bases, with 16 bases left in between. CDR3 loop: CASSNDAGYEQYV. Here the CDR3 DNA reads TGTGCCAGTTCGAACGACGCCGGATACGAGCAGTACGTC.

DNA of the CDR3: TGTGCCAGCAACCCAAGGACGGTCAATGAGCAGTTCTTC. Encoded protein: CASNPRTVNEQFF. The chain joins TRBV7-2 to TRBJ2-1; no firm D call. Trimming removed 7 bases from V and 6 bases from J, with 13 bases in between. Germline V gene sequence: CDR1 SGHTA, CDR2 FQGNSA. The CDR3 has 13 residues.

The chain employs TRBV27 and TRBJ1-1, with a weak D call TRBD1 (6 bases). V was pared by 6 bases and J by 10 bases, with 18 bases between. CDR1 is MNHEY, CDR2 SMNVEV, per germline (reference sequence). The CDR3 is 13 residues long. This chain's CDR3 is CASRFRDTFRAFF. The DNA for the CDR3 is TGTGCCAGCAGATTCCGGGACACATTTAGAGCTTTCTTT.

This clonotype has at least ten counts. The V and J genes are TRBV10-3 and TRBJ2-7, with D possibly being TRBD2 (6 bases). CDR1 ENHRY and CDR2 SYGVKD come from the germline V gene. The V gene lost 6 bases and the J gene lost 1 base, with 13 bases spanning the gap. This CDR3 spans 14 amino acids. CDR3 amino acids: CAIRSAGGSYEQYF. The DNA of the CDR3 is TGTGCCATCAGGTCGGCCGGGGGATCCTACGAGCAGTACTTC.

This clonotype was observed once. The V call is TRBV4-2, the J call TRBJ1-1; 7 bases are a match to TRBD1. V lost 8 bases to trimming and J lost 4 bases; unmatched junction nucleotides: 13. Germline lookup yields CDR1 LGHNA and CDR2 YNFKEQ. This CDR3 has 15 residues. CDR3 sequence: CASGNMRQGSTEAFF. The DNA of the CDR3 is TGTGCCAGCGGGAATATGAGACAGGGCAGCACTGAAGCTTTCTTT.

This chain joins TRBV6-6 and TRBJ1-3, with 7 bases matching TRBD1. J lost 6 bases, V lost 8 bases, and 25 bases had no gene match. Germline V gives CDR1 MNHNY, CDR2 SVGAGI (reference sequence). The CDR3 totals 19 residues. CDR3 DNA sequence: TGTGCCAGCGGCGCAACCCTCTACAGCGGACAGGTGAATTCAAACACCATATATTTT. It encodes CASGATLYSGQVNSNTIYF.

This clonotype was counted only a few times. The chain carries TRBV7-2 and TRBJ2-5, with TRBD2 matching over 12 bases. The V gene end was trimmed by 8 bases and the J gene end by 7 bases; junction bases not matched to a gene: 8. Germline V gene sequence: CDR1 SGHTA, CDR2 FQGNSA. The CDR3 consists of 14 residues. The CDR3 is CASAPPSGGGTQYF. As DNA, the CDR3 is TGTGCCAGCGCCCCCCCTAGCGGGGGGGGGACCCAGTACTTC.

The sample holds many counts of this clonotype. The gene calls are TRBV28 and TRBJ2-7; no definite D call. The CDR3 consists of 11 residues. Germline V gene lookup returns CDR1 MDHEN and CDR2 SYDVKM. Trimming took 4 bases from V and 3 from J, leaving 4 bases between them. The CDR3, as DNA: TGTGCCAGCAGTTCTCTCTACGAGCAGTACGTC. This gives the protein CASSSLYEQYV.

The genes are TRBV24-1 and TRBJ2-1, with 8 bases aligning to TRBD1. The CDR3 is made up of 17 amino acids. Trimming cost V 4 bases and J 4 bases; bases outside gene matches: 11. Germline V gene sequence: CDR1 KGHDR, CDR2 SFDVKD. CDR3 DNA sequence: TGTGCCACCAGTGAGATTAACGGACAGGGATTTTACAATGAGCAGTTCTTC. It yields the protein CATSEINGQGFYNEQFF.

The chain combines TRBV6-1 with TRBJ2-3; TRBD1 is a possible D gene (5 bases). The CDR3 runs 15 residues. The germline V gene has CDR1 MNHNS and CDR2 SASEGT. Trimming pared 4 bases from V and 6 bases from J, leaving 17 bases between. The CDR3 sequence is CASSGKGQGWDTQYF. The DNA for the CDR3 is TGTGCCAGCAGTGGCAAAGGCCAGGGATGGGATACGCAGTATTTT.

This chain joins TRBV18 and TRBJ1-6, with 7 nucleotides matching TRBD1. V shed 5 bases and J 7 bases; nucleotides not matched to a gene: 11. Germline V CDR1 and CDR2: KGHSH, LQKENI. The CDR3 is 16 residues long. CDR3 sequence (DNA): TGTGCCAGCTCATCTATTTACCGGGACAGAAATTCACCCCTCCACTTT. Its protein is CASSSIYRDRNSPLHF.

In its sample, this clonotype was seen many times. The chain carries TRBV7-9 and TRBJ2-5, with D possibly being TRBD1 (6 bases). The CDR3 is made up of 15 amino acids. CDR1 and CDR2 from the germline V gene are SEHNR and FQNEAQ (reference sequence). Trimming removed 5 bases from V and 1 base from J, with 14 bases in between. DNA of the CDR3: TGTGCCAGCAGCACTATTGGACAGCCCCAAGAGACCCAGTACTTC. It is translated as CASSTIGQPQETQYF.

This clonotype occurred a few times. This rearrangement joins TRBV18 to TRBJ1-4, with D possibly TRBD1 on 5 matching bases. Trimming shortened V by 6 bases and J by 5 bases, and 16 bases separated the two germline ends. The germline gives CDR1 KGHSH, CDR2 LQKENI. This CDR3 has 15 amino acids. Here the CDR3 reads CASSLTDRANEKLFF. CDR3 DNA: TGTGCCAGCTCCCTTACCGACAGAGCAAATGAAAAACTGTTTTTT.